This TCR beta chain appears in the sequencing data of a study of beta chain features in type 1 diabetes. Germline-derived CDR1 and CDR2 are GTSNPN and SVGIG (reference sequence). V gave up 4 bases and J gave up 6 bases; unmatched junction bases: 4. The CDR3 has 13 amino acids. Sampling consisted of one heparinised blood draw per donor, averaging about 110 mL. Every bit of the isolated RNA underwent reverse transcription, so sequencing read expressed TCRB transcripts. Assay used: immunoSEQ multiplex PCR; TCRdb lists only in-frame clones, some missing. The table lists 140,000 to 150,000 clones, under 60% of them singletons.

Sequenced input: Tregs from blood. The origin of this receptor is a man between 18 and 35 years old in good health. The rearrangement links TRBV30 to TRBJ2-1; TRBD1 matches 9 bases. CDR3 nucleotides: TGTGCCTGGAATGAGGACAGGGGCAATGAGCAGTTCTTC. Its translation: CAWNEDRGNEQFF.